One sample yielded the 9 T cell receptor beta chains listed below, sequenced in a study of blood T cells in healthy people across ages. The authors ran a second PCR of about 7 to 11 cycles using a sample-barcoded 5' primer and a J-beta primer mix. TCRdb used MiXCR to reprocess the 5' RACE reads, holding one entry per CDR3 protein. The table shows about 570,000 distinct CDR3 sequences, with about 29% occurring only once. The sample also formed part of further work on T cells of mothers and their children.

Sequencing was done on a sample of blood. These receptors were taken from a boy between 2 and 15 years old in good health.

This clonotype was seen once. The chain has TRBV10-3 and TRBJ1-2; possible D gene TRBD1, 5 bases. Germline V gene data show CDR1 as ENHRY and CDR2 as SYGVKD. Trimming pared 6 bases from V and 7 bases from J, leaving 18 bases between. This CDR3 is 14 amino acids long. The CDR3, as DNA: TGTGCCATCAGCAACGGGGCCGATCCGGGTGGCTACACCTTC. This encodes CAISNGADPGGYTF.

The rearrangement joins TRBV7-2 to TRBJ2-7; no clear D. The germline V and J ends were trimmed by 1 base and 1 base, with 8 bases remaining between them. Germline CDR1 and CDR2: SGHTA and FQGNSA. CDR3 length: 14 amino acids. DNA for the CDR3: TGTGCCAGCAGCTTAGATGTGTGGTCCTACGAGCAGTACTTC. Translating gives CASSLDVWSYEQYF.

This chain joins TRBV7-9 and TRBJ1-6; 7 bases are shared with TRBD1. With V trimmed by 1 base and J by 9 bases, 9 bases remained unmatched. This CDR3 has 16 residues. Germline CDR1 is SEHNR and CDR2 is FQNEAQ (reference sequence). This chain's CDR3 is CASSLVRGRRTSPLHF. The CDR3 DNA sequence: TGTGCCAGCAGCTTAGTGAGGGGGCGAAGAACTTCACCCCTCCACTTT.

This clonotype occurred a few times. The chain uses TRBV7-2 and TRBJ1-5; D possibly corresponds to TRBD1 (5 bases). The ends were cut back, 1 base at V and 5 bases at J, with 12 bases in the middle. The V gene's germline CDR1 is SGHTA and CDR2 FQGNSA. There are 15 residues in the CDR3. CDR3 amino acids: CASSLERGRDQPQHF. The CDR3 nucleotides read TGTGCCAGCAGCTTAGAAAGGGGCAGAGATCAGCCCCAGCATTTT.

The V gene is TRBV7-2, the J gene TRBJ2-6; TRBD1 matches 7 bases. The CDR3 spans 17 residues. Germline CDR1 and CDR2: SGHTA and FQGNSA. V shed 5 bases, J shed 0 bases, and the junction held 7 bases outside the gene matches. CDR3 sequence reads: CASSLRTGGSGANVLTF. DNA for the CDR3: TGTGCCAGCAGCCTTCGGACAGGCGGCTCTGGGGCCAACGTCCTGACTTTC.

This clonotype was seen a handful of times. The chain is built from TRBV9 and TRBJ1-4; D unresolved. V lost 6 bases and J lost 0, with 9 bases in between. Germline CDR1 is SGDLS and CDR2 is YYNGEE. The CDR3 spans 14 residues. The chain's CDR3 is CASNFGSTNEKLFF. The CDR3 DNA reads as TGTGCCAGCAACTTTGGCTCAACTAATGAAAAACTGTTTTTT.

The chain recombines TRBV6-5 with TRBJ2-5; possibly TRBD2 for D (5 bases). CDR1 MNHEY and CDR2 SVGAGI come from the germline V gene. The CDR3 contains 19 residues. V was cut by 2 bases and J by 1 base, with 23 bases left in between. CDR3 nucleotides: TGTGCCAGCAGTTACGGGTCACACGAGCGGCTGGGGATCCAAGAGACCCAGTACTTC. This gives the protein CASSYGSHERLGIQETQYF.

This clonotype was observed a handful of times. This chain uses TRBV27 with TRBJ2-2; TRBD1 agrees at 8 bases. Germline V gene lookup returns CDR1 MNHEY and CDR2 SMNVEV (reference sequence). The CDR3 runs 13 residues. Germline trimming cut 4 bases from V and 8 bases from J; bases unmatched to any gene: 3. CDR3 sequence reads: CASSSTGVGELFF. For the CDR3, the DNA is TGTGCCAGCAGTTCGACAGGGGTAGGGGAGCTGTTTTTT.

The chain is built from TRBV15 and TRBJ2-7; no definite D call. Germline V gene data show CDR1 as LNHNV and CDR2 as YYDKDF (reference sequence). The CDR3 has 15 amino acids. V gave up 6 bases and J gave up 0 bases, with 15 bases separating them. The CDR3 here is CATRPYLESSYEQYF. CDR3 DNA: TGTGCCACCAGACCCTACTTGGAGAGCTCCTACGAGCAGTACTTC.